These T cell receptor beta chains were read from a single sample in a study of blood T cell repertoires in COVID-19. The assay was immunoSEQ multiplex PCR, and TCRdb's table has in-frame clones only and misses some. This table holds 23,000 or so clones, around 82% found once. The material sequenced was peripheral blood. The source of these receptors is a man aged 40-49 years with acute or convalescent COVID-19. Both conserved end residues are part of each CDR3. The D gene is left open where the match is weak. Size tells how often a clone was seen (once, few, many) or the class of an expanded clone, and some rows leave it out.

V,J,size,D,DNA,CDR3
TRBV19,TRBJ1-2,NA,TRBD1,TGTGCCAGTAGTCCCCTGGAAACAGGGGGGTATGGCTACACCTTC,CASSPLETGGYGYTF
TRBV28,TRBJ2-5,few,TRBD2,TGTGCCAGCAGTTTAACCGGGACTAGCGAATACTTC,CASSLTGTSEYF
TRBV12-5,TRBJ2-2,NA,NA,TGTGCTAGCCTAACCGACTTACCCACCGGGGAGCTGTTTTTT,CASLTDLPTGELFF
TRBV7-9,TRBJ2-5,NA,NA,TGTGCCAGCAGCCAGACCCAGGGGGGAGAGACCCAGTACTTC,CASSQTQGGETQYF
TRBV11-2,TRBJ2-7,few,TRBD1,TGTGCCAGCAGCTTAGCAGGGGGCACCTACGAGCAGTACTTC,CASSLAGGTYEQYF
TRBV13,TRBJ1-3,NA,NA,TGTGCCAGCGGATCAGGGGAGAACTCTGGAAACACCATATATTTT,CASGSGENSGNTIYF
TRBV7-9,TRBJ1-1,NA,NA,TGTGCCAGCAGCTTAGCGGCAGGGGTAGTCACTGAAGCTTTCTTT,CASSLAAGVVTEAFF
TRBV19,TRBJ1-2,few,NA,TGTGCCAGTAGTATTGGACAGTTTGGGGCCTATGGCTACACCTTC,CASSIGQFGAYGYTF
TRBV27,TRBJ2-2,NA,NA,TGTGCCAGCAGTTTACACGGGGAGTTAAAGGCCGGGGAGCTGTTTTTT,CASSLHGELKAGELFF
TRBV6-5,TRBJ1-1,NA,NA,TGTGCCAGCAGCTTGGATCAGGGGATAACTGAAGCTTTCTTT,CASSLDQGITEAFF
TRBV5-4,TRBJ2-3,few,TRBD2,TGTGCCAGCAGCCAGGGACTAGCGGGAGGGCCCGGGCGGCGCACAGATACGCAGTATTTT,CASSQGLAGGPGRRTDTQYF
TRBV3-1/TRBV3-2,TRBJ2-1,NA,TRBD1,TGTGCCAGCAGCCTAAGGTGGGGTGGACAGGGGGCGCCCAATGAGCAGTTCTTC,CASSLRWGGQGAPNEQFF
TRBV25-1,TRBJ1-6,NA,NA,TGTGCCAGCAGTGAACAGGCCGCATGGGCATACTCACCCCTCCACTTT,CASSEQAAWAYSPLHF
TRBV27,TRBJ2-7,few,TRBD1,TGTGCCAGCAGTTTCTTATCCGGGACAGGGTATAGCGAGCAGTACTTC,CASSFLSGTGYSEQYF
TRBV10-1,TRBJ2-3,once,TRBD1,TGCGCCAGCAGCCGGACAGGGAGAGGGGGAGATACGCAGTATTTT,CASSRTGRGGDTQYF
TRBV9,TRBJ2-3,NA,NA,TGTGCCAGCAGCGTAGTACCGGGCGGGGCGACCACAGATACGCAGTATTTT,CASSVVPGGATTDTQYF
TRBV25-1,TRBJ1-1,NA,NA,TGTGCCAGCAGTGAATTCGGGAGGAACACTGAAGCTTTCTTT,CASSEFGRNTEAFF
TRBV6-6,TRBJ1-2,NA,TRBD1,TGTGCCAGCAGGAGACAGGGGGACGGTCCTAACTATGGCTACACCTTC,CASRRQGDGPNYGYTF
TRBV24-1,TRBJ2-3,NA,TRBD2,TGTGCCACCAGTGACCCGGGGAGGGGATTTAGCACAGATACGCAGTATTTT,CATSDPGRGFSTDTQYF
TRBV6-5,TRBJ1-4,NA,NA,TGTGCCAGCAGGCCCGCCGGAGCTAATGAAAAACTGTTTTTT,CASRPAGANEKLFF
TRBV6-4,TRBJ1-2,NA,NA,TGTGCCAGCAGTGAATCGTCCGACGGACAATATGGCTACACCTTC,CASSESSDGQYGYTF
TRBV5-1,TRBJ1-5,NA,TRBD1,TGCGCCAGCAGCAAGGAGGCAGGGACAGATCAGCCCCAGCATTTT,CASSKEAGTDQPQHF
TRBV9,TRBJ2-2,NA,TRBD1,TGTGCCAGCGGGACAGGGTTCGACACCGGGGAGCTGTTTTTT,CASGTGFDTGELFF
TRBV4-3,TRBJ2-3,NA,NA,TGCGCCAGCAGCCAAGAAGGGGTTACCACAGATACGCAGTATTTT,CASSQEGVTTDTQYF
TRBV21-1,TRBJ1-2,NA,NA,TGTGCCAGCAGCCCGCCGACAGGGAATAAGACCTATGGCTACACCTTC,CASSPPTGNKTYGYTF
TRBV5-6,TRBJ2-1,NA,NA,TGTGCCAGCCTGCTAGGGGATGCCTACAATGAGCAGTTCTTC,CASLLGDAYNEQFF
TRBV12-3/TRBV12-4,TRBJ1-4,NA,NA,TGTGCCAGCACTAAAGGACTCGAAAAACTGTTTTTT,CASTKGLEKLFF
TRBV4-1,TRBJ2-3,NA,TRBD2,TGCGCCAGCAGCCAAGAACTAGCGGGAGATACGCAGTATTTT,CASSQELAGDTQYF
TRBV19,TRBJ2-4,once,TRBD2,TGTGCCAGTAGTGGGACTAGCGGGAGCGGGAACATTCAGTACTTC,CASSGTSGSGNIQYF
TRBV27,TRBJ1-1,NA,NA,TGTGCCAGCAGTCCGAGCCAGCTAGGCACTGAAGCTTTCTTT,CASSPSQLGTEAFF
TRBV5-5,TRBJ1-5,NA,NA,TGTGCCAGCAGCGCGGGACGGAGAGACAATCAGCCCCAGCATTTT,CASSAGRRDNQPQHF
TRBV5-4,TRBJ2-5,NA,NA,TGTGCCAGCAATCCCAGCGGTCTCCAAGAGACCCAGTACTTC,CASNPSGLQETQYF
TRBV12-5,TRBJ1-2,NA,NA,TGTGCTAGTGGTTTGGAGGGGGGGCACCGCTATGGCTACACCTTC,CASGLEGGHRYGYTF
TRBV4-3,TRBJ2-3,NA,NA,TGCGCCAGCAGCCAAGATCGTACAGAACACACAGATACGCAGTATTTT,CASSQDRTEHTDTQYF
TRBV5-1,TRBJ1-1,NA,TRBD1,TGCGCCAGCAGCCCGGGACAGGGAGTCCCCATGAACACTGAAGCTTTCTTT,CASSPGQGVPMNTEAFF